Only a few counts were recorded for the clone carrying this T cell receptor (beta chain). Antigen: not known. The whole isolated RNA underwent reverse transcription, so sequencing captured expressed TCRB transcripts. The protocol was immunoSEQ multiplex PCR, while the TCRdb copy is restricted to in-frame clones and leaves out a portion. The sample lists some 150,000 clones; roughly 9% were seen once. This sample was taken from a study of beta chain features in type 1 diabetes. The wider study: Examination of sorted cells across all samples involved over 85,000,000 cells. Study-wide findings and caveats: Among all four CD4+ subsets, Type 1 diabetes patients had TCRB CDR3s that were moderately but significantly shorter. The analysis here could not establish whether HLA type shapes TCRB rearrangement.

The sequence was obtained from a woman aged 25 to 39 with type 1 diabetes. The sequenced material came from central memory CD4+ T cells from blood.

This CDR3 reads CASRNGQGTEAFF. In DNA, the CDR3 is TGTGCCAGCAGAAACGGACAGGGCACTGAAGCTTTCTTT. This sequence joins TRBV5-4 and TRBJ1-1; 8 nucleotides agree with TRBD1. This CDR3 is 13 amino acids long. V shed 5 bases, J shed 4 bases, and the junction held 4 bases outside the gene matches. Germline CDR1 is SGHNT and CDR2 is YYREEE (reference sequence).